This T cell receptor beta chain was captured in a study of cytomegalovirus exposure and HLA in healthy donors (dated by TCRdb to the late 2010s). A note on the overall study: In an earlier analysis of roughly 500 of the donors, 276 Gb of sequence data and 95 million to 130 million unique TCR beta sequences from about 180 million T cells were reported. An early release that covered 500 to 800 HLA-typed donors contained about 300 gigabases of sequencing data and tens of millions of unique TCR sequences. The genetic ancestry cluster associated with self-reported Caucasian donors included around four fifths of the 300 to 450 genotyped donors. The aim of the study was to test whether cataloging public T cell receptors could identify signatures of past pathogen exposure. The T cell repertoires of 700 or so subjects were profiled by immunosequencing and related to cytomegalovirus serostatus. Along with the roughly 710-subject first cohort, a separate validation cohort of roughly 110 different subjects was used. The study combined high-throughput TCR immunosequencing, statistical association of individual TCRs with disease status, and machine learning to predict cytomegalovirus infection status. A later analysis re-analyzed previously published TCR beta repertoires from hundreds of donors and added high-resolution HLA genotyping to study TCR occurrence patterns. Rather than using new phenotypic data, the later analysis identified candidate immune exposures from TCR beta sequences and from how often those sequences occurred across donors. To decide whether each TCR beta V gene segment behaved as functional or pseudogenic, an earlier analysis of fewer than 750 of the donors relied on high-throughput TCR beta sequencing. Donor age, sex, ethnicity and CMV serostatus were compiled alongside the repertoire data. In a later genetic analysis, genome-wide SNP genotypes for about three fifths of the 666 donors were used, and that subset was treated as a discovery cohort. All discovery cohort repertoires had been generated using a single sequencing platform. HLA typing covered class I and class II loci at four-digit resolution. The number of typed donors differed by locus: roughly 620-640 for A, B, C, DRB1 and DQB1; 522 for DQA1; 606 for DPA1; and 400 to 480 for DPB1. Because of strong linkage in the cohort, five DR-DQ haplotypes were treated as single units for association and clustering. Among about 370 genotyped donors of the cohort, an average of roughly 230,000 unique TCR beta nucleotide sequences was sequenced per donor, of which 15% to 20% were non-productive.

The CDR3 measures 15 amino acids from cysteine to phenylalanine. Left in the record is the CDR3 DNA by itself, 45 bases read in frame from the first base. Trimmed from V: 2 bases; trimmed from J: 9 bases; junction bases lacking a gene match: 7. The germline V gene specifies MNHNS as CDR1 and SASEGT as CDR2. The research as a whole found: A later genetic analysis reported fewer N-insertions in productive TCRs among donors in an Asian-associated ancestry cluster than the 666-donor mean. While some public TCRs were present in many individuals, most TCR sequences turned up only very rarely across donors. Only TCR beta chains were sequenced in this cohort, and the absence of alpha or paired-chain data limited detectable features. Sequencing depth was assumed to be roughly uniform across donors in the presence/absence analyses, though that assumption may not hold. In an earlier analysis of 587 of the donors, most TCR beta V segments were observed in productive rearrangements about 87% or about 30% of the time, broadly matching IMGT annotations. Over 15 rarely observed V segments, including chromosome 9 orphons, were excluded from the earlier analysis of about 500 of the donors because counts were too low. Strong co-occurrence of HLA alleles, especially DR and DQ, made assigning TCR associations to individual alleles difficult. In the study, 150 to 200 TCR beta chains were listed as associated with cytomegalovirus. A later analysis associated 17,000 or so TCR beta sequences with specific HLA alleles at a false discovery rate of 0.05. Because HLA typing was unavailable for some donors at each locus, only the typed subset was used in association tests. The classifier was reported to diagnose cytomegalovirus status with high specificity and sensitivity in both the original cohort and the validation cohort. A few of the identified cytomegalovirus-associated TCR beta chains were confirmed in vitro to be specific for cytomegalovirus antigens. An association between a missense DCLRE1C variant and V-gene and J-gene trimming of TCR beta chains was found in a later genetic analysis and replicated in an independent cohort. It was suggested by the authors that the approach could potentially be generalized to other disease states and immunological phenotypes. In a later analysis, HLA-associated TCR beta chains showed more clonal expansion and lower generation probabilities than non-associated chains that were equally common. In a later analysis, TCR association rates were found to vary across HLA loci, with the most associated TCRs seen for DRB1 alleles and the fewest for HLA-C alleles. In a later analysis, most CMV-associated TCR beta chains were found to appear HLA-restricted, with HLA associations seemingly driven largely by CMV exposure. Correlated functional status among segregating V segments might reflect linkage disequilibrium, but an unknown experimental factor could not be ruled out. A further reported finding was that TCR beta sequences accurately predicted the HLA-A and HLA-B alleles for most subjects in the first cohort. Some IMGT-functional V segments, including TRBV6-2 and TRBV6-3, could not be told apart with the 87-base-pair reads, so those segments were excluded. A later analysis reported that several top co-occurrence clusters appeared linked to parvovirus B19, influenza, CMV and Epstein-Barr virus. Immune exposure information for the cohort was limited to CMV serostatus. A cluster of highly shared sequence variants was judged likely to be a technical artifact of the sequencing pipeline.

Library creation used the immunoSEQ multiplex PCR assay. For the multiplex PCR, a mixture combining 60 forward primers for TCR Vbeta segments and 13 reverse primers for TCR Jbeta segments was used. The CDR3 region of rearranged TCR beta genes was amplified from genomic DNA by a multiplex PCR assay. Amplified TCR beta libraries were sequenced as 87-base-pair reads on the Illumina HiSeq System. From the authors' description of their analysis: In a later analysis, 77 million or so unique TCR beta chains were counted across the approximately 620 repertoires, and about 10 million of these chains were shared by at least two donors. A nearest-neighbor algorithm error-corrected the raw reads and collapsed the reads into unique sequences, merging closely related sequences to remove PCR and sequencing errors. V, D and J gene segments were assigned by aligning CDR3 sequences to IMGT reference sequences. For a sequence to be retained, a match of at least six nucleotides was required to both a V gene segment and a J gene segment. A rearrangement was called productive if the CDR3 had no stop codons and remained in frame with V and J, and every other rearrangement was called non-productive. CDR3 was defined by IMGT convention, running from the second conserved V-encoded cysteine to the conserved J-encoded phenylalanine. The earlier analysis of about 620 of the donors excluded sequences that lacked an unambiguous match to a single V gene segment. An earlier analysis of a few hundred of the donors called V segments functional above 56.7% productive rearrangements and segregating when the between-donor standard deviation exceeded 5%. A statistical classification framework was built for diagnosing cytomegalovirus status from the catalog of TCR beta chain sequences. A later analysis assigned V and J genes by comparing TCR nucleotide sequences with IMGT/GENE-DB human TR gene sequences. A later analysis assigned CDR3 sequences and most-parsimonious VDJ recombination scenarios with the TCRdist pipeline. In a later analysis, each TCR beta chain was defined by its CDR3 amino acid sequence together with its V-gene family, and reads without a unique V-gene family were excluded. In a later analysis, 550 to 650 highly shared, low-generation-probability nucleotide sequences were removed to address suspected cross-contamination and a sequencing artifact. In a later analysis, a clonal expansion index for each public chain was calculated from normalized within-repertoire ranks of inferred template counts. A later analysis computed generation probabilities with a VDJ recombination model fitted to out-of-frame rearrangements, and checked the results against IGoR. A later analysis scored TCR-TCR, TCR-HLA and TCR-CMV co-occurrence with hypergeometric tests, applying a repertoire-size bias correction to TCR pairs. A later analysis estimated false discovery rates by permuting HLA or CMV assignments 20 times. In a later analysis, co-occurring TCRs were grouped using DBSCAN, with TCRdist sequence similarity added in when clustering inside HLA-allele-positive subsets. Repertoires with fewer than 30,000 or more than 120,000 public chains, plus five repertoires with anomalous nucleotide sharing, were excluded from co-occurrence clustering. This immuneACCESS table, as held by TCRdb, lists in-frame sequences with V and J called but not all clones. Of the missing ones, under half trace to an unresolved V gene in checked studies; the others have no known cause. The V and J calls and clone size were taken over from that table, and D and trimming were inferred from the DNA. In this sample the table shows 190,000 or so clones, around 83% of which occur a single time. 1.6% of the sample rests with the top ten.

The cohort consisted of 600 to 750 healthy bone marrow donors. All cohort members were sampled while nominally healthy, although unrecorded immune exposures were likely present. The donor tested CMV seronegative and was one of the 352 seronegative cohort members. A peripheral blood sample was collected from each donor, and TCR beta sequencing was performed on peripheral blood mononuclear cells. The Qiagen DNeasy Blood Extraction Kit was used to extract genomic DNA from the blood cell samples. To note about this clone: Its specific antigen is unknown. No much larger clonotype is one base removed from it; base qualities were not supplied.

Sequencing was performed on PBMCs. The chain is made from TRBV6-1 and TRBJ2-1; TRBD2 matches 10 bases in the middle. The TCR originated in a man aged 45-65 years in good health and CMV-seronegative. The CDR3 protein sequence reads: CASSESGRAPGEQFF. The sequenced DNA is TGTGCCAGCAGTGAAAGCGGGAGGGCCCCCGGTGAGCAGTTCTTC.